This TCR beta chain was recorded in a study of T-cell reconstitution after alpha-beta-depleted transplantation in children. Trimming stripped 5 bases from V and 10 bases from J, with 24 bases between. Germline V lookup: CDR1 SGHTA, CDR2 FQGNSA. This CDR3 is 16 amino acids long. Researchers prepared the TCRbeta library using unique molecular identifiers, the study reports. Using its own MiXCR run on the PCR reads, TCRdb lists one record per CDR3 protein. The repertoire consists of roughly 350,000 distinct CDR3 sequences, with 10% occurring once and the leading ten covering 2% to 2.5%. The chain links TRBV7-2 to TRBJ2-1; D may be TRBD2 (7 bases). This receptor was identified in a human donor who donated a stem cell graft to a child with acute lymphoblastic leukemia. Sequenced here: PBMCs from the stem cell graft donor, sampled from the stem cell graft. CDR3 loop: CASSPTHLHGGGEQFF. The CDR3 nucleotides are TGTGCCAGCAGCCCTACTCATCTACACGGCGGGGGCGAGCAGTTCTTC.